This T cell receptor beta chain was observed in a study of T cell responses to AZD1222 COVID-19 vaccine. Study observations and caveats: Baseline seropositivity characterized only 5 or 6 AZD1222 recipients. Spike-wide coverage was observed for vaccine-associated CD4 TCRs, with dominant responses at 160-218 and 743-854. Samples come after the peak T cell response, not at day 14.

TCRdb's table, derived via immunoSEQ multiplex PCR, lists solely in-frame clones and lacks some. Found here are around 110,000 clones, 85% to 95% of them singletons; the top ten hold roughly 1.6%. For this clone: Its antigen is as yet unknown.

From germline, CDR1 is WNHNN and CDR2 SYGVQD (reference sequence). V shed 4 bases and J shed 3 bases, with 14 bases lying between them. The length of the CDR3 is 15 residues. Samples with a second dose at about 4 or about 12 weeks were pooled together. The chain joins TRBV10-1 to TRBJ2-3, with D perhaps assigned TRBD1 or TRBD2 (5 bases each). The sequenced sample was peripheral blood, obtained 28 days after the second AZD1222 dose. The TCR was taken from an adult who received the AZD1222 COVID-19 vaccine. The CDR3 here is CASSGRGERTDTQYF. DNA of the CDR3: TGCGCCAGCAGTGGCCGGGGCGAACGAACAGATACGCAGTATTTT.